This T cell receptor beta chain was sequenced in a study of spatial heterogeneity in lung cancer. Regarding time point: sample taken at primary tumor resection. Tumor, nontumor lung or frozen PBMC supplied whole RNA that was sequenced unsorted. Study findings and constraints: Tumor mutation counts were tracked by expanded intratumoral alpha and beta TCR counts.

Individual TCR cDNA molecules each bore their own unique molecular identifier. TCRdb reprocessed the 5' RACE reads with MiXCR, giving one entry per CDR3 protein. The sample holds over 8,500 distinct CDR3 sequences; around 15% are singletons and the top ten take roughly 13%. Worth noting for this clonotype: Antigen unknown. The junction departs from the called germline gene at one end, perhaps through a read error. This beta chain turned up in a library designed for alpha chains; as an off-target read, its abundance says little.

Looked up from germline, CDR1 is SNHLY and CDR2 is FYNNEI. CDR3 size: 15 residues. The sequencing used lung tumor tissue, collected at surgery. This TCR derives from a male donor with early-stage non-small cell lung cancer. The genes are TRBV2 and TRBJ2-7; TRBD1 or TRBD2 may be the D gene (5 bases each). CDR3 protein: CASQNGTLALYELYF. In DNA, the CDR3 is TGTGCCAGCCAAAACGGGACCTTAGCCCTCTACGAGCTGTACTTC. The full variable domain, in which reference TRBV2 and TRBJ2-7 provide the parts outside the CDR3, is EPEVTQTPSHQVTQMGQEVILRCVPISNHLYFYWYRQILGQKVEFLVSFYNNEISEKSEIFDDQFSVERPDGSNFTLKIRSTKLEDSAMYFCASQNGTLALYELYFGPGTRLTVT.